The 25 T cell receptor beta chains in this list originate from one sample, sequenced in a study of immune characteristics of hereditary and idiopathic chronic pancreatitis. Generated by immunoSEQ multiplex PCR, the TCRdb table keeps only in-frame clones and is missing some. The sample contains almost 9,500 clones, roughly 80% of which appear only once. Chronic pancreatitis tissue was collected during total pancreatectomy with islet autotransplantation. The sample was pancreas tissue with idiopathic chronic pancreatitis. The receptors stem from a human donor with chronic pancreatitis.

The gene calls are TRBV10-3 and TRBJ2-2, with 8 bases aligning to TRBD1. Trimming at V came to 6 bases and at J to 5 bases, leaving 8 bases not matched to a gene. This CDR3 comprises 15 residues. Germline V lookup: CDR1 ENHRY, CDR2 SYGVKD. The CDR3 spells CAIREDRAPTGELFF. As DNA, the CDR3 is TGTGCCATCAGGGAGGACAGGGCCCCAACCGGGGAGCTGTTTTTT.

The chain is built from TRBV7-8 and TRBJ1-4; D might be TRBD1 (5 bases). The CDR3 extends over 15 amino acids. V lost 5 bases and J 11 bases, leaving 21 bases between the germline ends. Germline V lookup: CDR1 SGHVS, CDR2 FQNEAQ. In DNA form, the CDR3 reads TGTGCCAGCAGCCCTAGACACGGCGGAGAGGGGAAACTGTTTTTT. Protein sequence: CASSPRHGGEGKLFF.

The V and J genes are TRBV6-4 and TRBJ2-1; TRBD2 aligns across 9 bases. Trimming at V came to 4 bases and at J to 6 bases, leaving 7 bases not matched to a gene. CDR3 length: 15 amino acids. Germline V gene sequence: CDR1 MRHNA, CDR2 SNTAGT. This CDR3 is CASSVGGGAFNEQFF. DNA of the CDR3: TGTGCCAGCAGTGTCGGCGGGGGGGCATTCAATGAGCAGTTCTTC.

CDR3 bases: TGTGCCAGCAGTGAACCACCCGGGACAGGGTCCGGCGGCACTGAAGCTTTCTTT. It is translated as CASSEPPGTGSGGTEAFF. This rearrangement joins TRBV6-1 to TRBJ1-1, with TRBD1 matching over 9 bases. The CDR3 contains 18 residues. CDR1 MNHNS and CDR2 SASEGT come from the germline V gene. The J segment lost 4 bases and the V segment lost 2 bases, leaving 14 bases of the junction unmatched.

The rearrangement links TRBV7-9 to TRBJ1-2, with D possibly matching TRBD1 (6 bases). CDR3 length: 15 amino acids. Germline loops: CDR1 SEHNR, CDR2 FQNEAQ (reference sequence). Trimming removed 8 bases from V and 8 bases from J, with 24 bases in between. CDR3 sequence: CASDLWGSKGEGYTF. The CDR3 DNA follows: TGTGCCAGCGACCTCTGGGGATCAAAGGGGGAGGGCTACACCTTC.

The DNA of the CDR3 is TGTGCCAGCAGCTGGTCGACAGGGGAACAACAGTACTTC. The encoded protein is CASSWSTGEQQYF. The V gene is TRBV7-8, the J gene TRBJ2-7, with TRBD1 matching 8 bases. From germline, CDR1 is SGHVS and CDR2 FQNEAQ. CDR3 length: 13 residues. V gave up 4 bases and J gave up 10 bases; unmatched junction bases: 9.

The genes are TRBV10-3 and TRBJ2-2; 7 bases are shared with TRBD2. Germline V gives CDR1 ENHRY, CDR2 SYGVKD. J was trimmed by 6 bases and V by 8 bases; bases with no gene match: 6. There are 13 residues in the CDR3. CDR3 in DNA: TGTGCCATCGGGGGGGAGTTGCCCGGGGAGCTGTTTTTT. Encoded protein: CAIGGELPGELFF.

The chain combines TRBV4-2 with TRBJ1-6; D gene unclear. Trimming took 4 bases from V and 6 from J, leaving 10 bases between them. The CDR3 loop spans 14 amino acids. Looked up from germline, CDR1 is LGHNA and CDR2 is YNFKEQ. The DNA for the CDR3 is TGTGCCAGCAGCCCCGGCGAGGGTAATTCACCCCTCCACTTT. Translating it yields CASSPGEGNSPLHF.

The rearrangement links TRBV6-5 to TRBJ2-2; 9 bases are shared with TRBD1. The CDR3 has 13 residues. Germline V CDR1 and CDR2: MNHEY, SVGAGI. V lost 11 bases and J lost 4; bases outside the gene matches: 5. CDR3 DNA: TGTGCCTTAAGGACAGGGGTCACCGGGGAGCTGTTTTTT. Protein product: CALRTGVTGELFF.

The chain has TRBV21-1 and TRBJ2-5; no DNA check was done on the table's D call, TRBD2. TRBV21-1 is an annotated pseudogene. This CDR3 is 16 amino acids long. CDR3 amino acids: CASSKEGGGASETQYF. The CDR3 DNA sequence: TGTGCCAGCAGCAAAGAGGGCGGGGGGGCCTCAGAGACCCAGTACTTC.

This clone was observed once. The chain employs TRBV7-2 and TRBJ2-2; D possibly uses TRBD1 or TRBD2 (5 bases each). V dropped 4 bases and J dropped 0 bases, with 9 bases sitting between them. In germline, CDR1 is SGHTA, CDR2 FQGNSA. This CDR3 spans 15 amino acids. CDR3 nucleotide sequence: TGTGCCAGCAGCTCGGGACCCGCGAACACCGGGGAGCTGTTTTTT. Translated: CASSSGPANTGELFF.

Only a few counts were recorded for this clone. The V call is TRBV30, the J call TRBJ2-7; no firm D call. The V gene's germline CDR1 is GTSNPN and CDR2 SVGIG (reference sequence). Trimming pared 0 bases from V and 4 bases from J, leaving 7 bases between. The CDR3 is 12 amino acids. The CDR3 sequence is CAWSVIGYEQYF. The CDR3 nucleotides are TGTGCCTGGAGTGTAATCGGTTACGAGCAGTACTTC.

This clone was seen only a few times. The chain carries TRBV18 and TRBJ1-1; 9 nucleotides align to TRBD1. Germline V lookup: CDR1 KGHSH, CDR2 LQKENI. The V segment lost 5 bases and the J segment 5 bases; nucleotides outside the gene matches: 6. There are 14 residues in the CDR3. CDR3 in amino acids: CASSANRGRTEAFF. The CDR3 coding sequence is TGTGCCAGCTCAGCCAACAGGGGGCGTACTGAAGCTTTCTTT.

This chain links TRBV6-6 with TRBJ2-4; perhaps TRBD2 as D (5 bases). V dropped 5 bases and J dropped 2 bases, with 22 bases sitting between them. The germline CDR1 and CDR2 sequences are MNHNY and SVGAGI (reference sequence). This CDR3 has 18 amino acids. The chain's CDR3 is CASSHMTPRGLPKNIQYF. The CDR3 nucleotides read TGTGCCAGCAGTCACATGACCCCCCGGGGATTGCCCAAAAACATTCAGTACTTC.

The CDR3 DNA follows: TGTGCCAGCAGCGGACAACGGGGTGAGCAGTTCTTC. Translated, it gives CASSGQRGEQFF. The chain uses TRBV7-8 and TRBJ2-1; D assignment may be TRBD1 or TRBD2 (5 bases each). Germline V gene lookup returns CDR1 SGHVS and CDR2 FQNEAQ. CDR3 length: 12 amino acids. Trimming cost V 5 bases and J 9 bases, with 11 bases left between them.

This clone was recorded a few times. The chain has TRBV3-1 (or the pseudogene TRBV3-2) and TRBJ2-3; 8 bases are a match to TRBD2. V shed 2 bases and J 8 bases; nucleotides not matched to a gene: 9. The germline V gene encodes CDR1 LGHDT and CDR2 YNNKEL (reference sequence). This CDR3 comprises 15 residues. The CDR3 region has the DNA TGTGCCAGCAGCCAAAGAACGGGACTAGATGGTACGCAGTATTTT. It codes for CASSQRTGLDGTQYF.

The chain combines TRBV3-1 (or the pseudogene TRBV3-2) with TRBJ1-5; 8 bases match TRBD1. This CDR3 has 14 residues. CDR1 is LGHDT, CDR2 YNNKEL, per germline (reference sequence). Trimming removed 2 bases from V and 4 bases from J; junction bases left unmatched: 1. CDR3 loop: CASSQTGGNQPQHF. Here the CDR3 DNA reads TGTGCCAGCAGCCAAACAGGGGGGAATCAGCCCCAGCATTTT.

This clone was seen a single time. The chain is built from TRBV2 and TRBJ2-3; D remains ambiguous. V lost 3 bases and J lost 0, with 1 base in between. Germline V gene lookup returns CDR1 SNHLY and CDR2 FYNNEI. The CDR3 runs 12 residues. The DNA for the CDR3 is TGTGCCAGCAGTGATAGCACAGATACGCAGTATTTT. Its translation is CASSDSTDTQYF. The whole variable domain, filled in from reference TRBV2 and TRBJ2-3, reads EPEVTQTPSHQVTQMGQEVILRCVPISNHLYFYWYRQILGQKVEFLVSFYNNEISEKSEIFDDQFSVERPDGSNFTLKIRSTKLEDSAMYFCASSDSTDTQYFGPGTRLTVL.

This clone came up a few times. This chain joins TRBV7-2 and TRBJ2-2; D not resolved. Between the trimmed V and J ends, which lost 4 bases and 5 bases, there was a span of 8 bases. Germline loops: CDR1 SGHTA, CDR2 FQGNSA. The CDR3 covers 13 residues. This chain's CDR3 is CASSSLGTGELFF. CDR3 nucleotides: TGTGCCAGCAGCTCCTTGGGGACCGGGGAGCTGTTTTTT.

This sequence joins TRBV14 and TRBJ2-7; TRBD1 aligns across 9 bases. The CDR3 is 15 amino acids. Trimming at V came to 1 base and at J to 8 bases, leaving 9 bases not matched to a gene. Germline CDR1 reads SGHDN; CDR2 reads FVKESK. DNA for the CDR3: TGTGCCAGCAGCCAAGGGGACAGGGAGGTGGAAAAGCAGTACTTC. Translated: CASSQGDREVEKQYF.

This chain uses TRBV5-6 with TRBJ2-5, with D perhaps matching TRBD1 (6 bases). V was pared by 0 bases and J by 4 bases, with 16 bases between. The germline V gene encodes CDR1 SGHDT and CDR2 YYEEEE. The CDR3 is 16 residues long. CDR3 in DNA: TGTGCCAGCAGCTTGGGCCTTGGGGGCCGGCGAGAGACCCAGTACTTC. It is translated as CASSLGLGGRRETQYF.

The chain joins TRBV6-5 to TRBJ2-3, with D perhaps TRBD2 (6 bases). CDR3 length: 14 amino acids. With 7 bases removed from V and 0 bases from J, the gap between germline ends came to 11 bases. Germline assignment: CDR1 MNHEY and CDR2 SVGAGI. The chain's CDR3 is CASTGTGSTDTQYF. Written as DNA, the CDR3 is TGTGCCAGCACCGGGACTGGCAGCACAGATACGCAGTATTTT.

The genes are TRBV12-5 and TRBJ2-5, with D perhaps assigned TRBD1 or TRBD2 (5 bases each). CDR3 length: 15 residues. CDR1 is LGHNT, CDR2 FRNRAP, per germline. With 6 bases removed from V and 0 bases from J, the gap between germline ends came to 14 bases. DNA for the CDR3: TGTGCTAGTGGGAGGGGATTCCAAGACCAAGAGACCCAGTACTTC. This translates into CASGRGFQDQETQYF.

The rearrangement joins TRBV10-1 to TRBJ1-2; D is uncertain. There are 13 residues in the CDR3. Per germline, CDR1 WNHNN and CDR2 SYGVQD (reference sequence). The V end was cut by 3 bases, the J end by 2 bases, with 7 bases between. This chain's CDR3 is CASSEGTNYGYTF. The CDR3 bases are TGCGCCAGCAGTGAAGGAACAAACTATGGCTACACCTTC.

In its sample, this clone was seen a few times. V gene TRBV7-2 combines with J gene TRBJ1-2; 8 nucleotides match TRBD1. V gave up 5 bases and J gave up 5 bases; unmatched junction bases: 13. CDR3 length: 16 residues. The germline CDR1 and CDR2 sequences are SGHTA and FQGNSA. The CDR3 loop is CASSPQTGESFYGYTF. CDR3 DNA: TGTGCCAGCAGCCCACAGACAGGGGAGTCTTTTTATGGCTACACCTTC.